These 21 T cell receptor beta chains were all obtained from the same sample, sequenced in a study of blood T cell repertoires in COVID-19. TCRdb's table, derived via immunoSEQ multiplex PCR, lists solely in-frame clones and lacks some. The sample lists 260,000 or so clones; 82% were seen once. Sequenced material: peripheral blood. The receptors here all came from a woman in her seventies with acute or convalescent COVID-19.

CDR3 loop: CASSLGSAAHGNTIYF. The DNA of the CDR3 is TGCGCCAGCAGCTTGGGCAGCGCTGCTCATGGAAACACCATATATTTT. V is TRBV5-1 and J is TRBJ1-3; D unresolved. Germline V CDR1 and CDR2: SGHRS, YFSETQ. The CDR3 is made up of 16 amino acids. Trimming removed 0 bases from V and 3 bases from J, with 13 bases in between. Based on the CDR3 plus reference TRBV5-1 and TRBJ1-3, the full variable domain is KAGVTQTPRYLIKTRGQQVTLSCSPISGHRSVSWYQQTPGQGLQFLFEYFSETQRNKGNFPGRFSGRQFSNSRSEMNVSTLELGDSALYLCASSLGSAAHGNTIYFGEGSWLTVV.

This clone has just one count. The chain employs TRBV12-5 and TRBJ2-2, with D possibly matching TRBD1 (5 bases). Germline values: CDR1 LGHNT, CDR2 FRNRAP. The CDR3 totals 13 residues. V gave up 7 bases and J gave up 5 bases, with 11 bases separating them. The CDR3 DNA reads TGTGCTAGTGCCCGACAGAATACCGGGGAGCTGTTTTTT. Protein sequence: CASARQNTGELFF.

The chain is built from TRBV15 and TRBJ2-5; D is ambiguous. V lost 1 base, J lost 3 bases, and 12 bases lay in between. The CDR3 extends over 15 amino acids. The germline V gene encodes CDR1 LNHNV and CDR2 YYDKDF (reference sequence). The CDR3: CATSRGAGSEETQYF. The DNA of the CDR3 is TGTGCCACCAGCAGAGGGGCAGGTTCGGAAGAGACCCAGTACTTC.

CDR3 region: CASSVDRADTQYF. CDR3 nucleotides: TGTGCCAGCAGCGTCGATAGAGCAGATACGCAGTATTTT. The gene calls are TRBV7-7 and TRBJ2-3; no clear D gene. The CDR3 is 13 amino acids. V gave up 5 bases and J gave up 4 bases, with 10 bases separating them. CDR1 and CDR2 from the germline V gene are SSHAT and FNYEAQ (reference sequence).

The gene calls are TRBV10-3 and TRBJ2-2; D is undetermined. Trimming left V 10 bases short and J 5 bases short, with 11 bases between. Per germline, CDR1 ENHRY and CDR2 SYGVKD. The CDR3 has 12 residues. CDR3 sequence reads: CATRVGTGELFF. In DNA, the CDR3 is TGTGCCACACGGGTCGGAACCGGGGAGCTGTTTTTT.

A word on this clone: Other DNA sequences in the same sample also yield this CDR3. The V gene is TRBV12-3 or TRBV12-4, the J gene TRBJ1-1; no clear D. This CDR3 is built from 12 residues. Trimming removed 3 bases at V and 5 bases at J, with 7 bases between. CDR3 amino acids: CASSFPGTEAFF. In DNA form, the CDR3 reads TGTGCCAGCAGTTTCCCGGGAACTGAAGCTTTCTTT.

The chain combines TRBV19 with TRBJ1-5; D is uncertain. CDR3 length: 15 amino acids. From germline, CDR1 is LNHDA and CDR2 SQIVND (reference sequence). V lost 3 bases and J 6 bases, leaving 15 bases between the germline ends. The CDR3 loop is CASSITNSPGQPQHF. The CDR3, as DNA: TGTGCCAGTAGTATCACGAACAGCCCCGGTCAGCCCCAGCATTTT. The complete variable domain, with remaining parts taken from reference TRBV19 and TRBJ1-5, reads DGGITQSPKYLFRKEGQNVTLSCEQNLNHDAMYWYRQDPGQGLRLIYYSQIVNDFQKGDIAEGYSVSREKKESFPLTVTSAQKNPTAFYLCASSITNSPGQPQHFGDGTRLSIL.

The chain uses TRBV5-1 and TRBJ1-3; D call uncertain. Between the trimmed V and J ends, which lost 0 bases and 3 bases, there was a span of 7 bases. Germline lookup yields CDR1 SGHRS and CDR2 YFSETQ. The CDR3 extends over 14 amino acids. CDR3 sequence (DNA): TGCGCCAGCAGCTTGGATCGAGGTGGAAACACCATATATTTT. Amino acids: CASSLDRGGNTIYF.

This clone was seen just once. J is TRBJ2-7 and V is TRBV7-2; 12 bases agree with TRBD2. The CDR3 runs 14 residues. Germline lookup yields CDR1 SGHTA and CDR2 FQGNSA. Trimming took 5 bases from V and 3 from J; bases not matched to a gene: 2. CDR3 coding DNA: TGTGCCAGCAGCCAGACTAGCGGGAGCTACGAGCAGTACTTC. Encoded protein: CASSQTSGSYEQYF.

V and J are TRBV5-4 and TRBJ2-4; D may be TRBD2 (6 bases). Between the trimmed V and J ends, which lost 7 bases and 5 bases, there was a span of 7 bases. There are 11 residues in the CDR3. CDR1 is SGHNT and CDR2 is YYREEE in the germline V gene (reference sequence). This chain's CDR3 is CASRRENIQYF. The CDR3 DNA follows: TGTGCCAGCCGGAGGGAAAACATTCAGTACTTC.

This clone has a handful of counts. V is TRBV4-1 and J is TRBJ1-4; 8 bases align to TRBD1. Germline V CDR1 and CDR2: MGHRA, YSYEKL. J lost 8 bases, V lost 2 bases, and 7 bases had no gene match. This CDR3 comprises 15 residues. The CDR3: CASSQPDREEEKLFF. The CDR3 nucleotides read TGCGCCAGCAGCCAACCGGACAGGGAGGAAGAAAAACTGTTTTTT.

The rearrangement links TRBV7-2 to TRBJ1-5, with 7 bases fitting TRBD1. Germline lookup yields CDR1 SGHTA and CDR2 FQGNSA. This CDR3 is 15 amino acids long. The junction had 5 bases not matched to a gene; V was cut back by 4 bases and J by 2 bases. CDR3 sequence reads: CASSSRGLGNQPQHF. The CDR3 nucleotides are TGTGCCAGCAGCTCCAGGGGGTTGGGCAATCAGCCCCAGCATTTT.

This clone has only one observation. The genes are TRBV7-9 and TRBJ1-2; the D is unclear. This CDR3 has 14 residues. V was cut by 3 bases and J by 0 bases, with 8 bases left in between. Looked up from germline, CDR1 is SEHNR and CDR2 is FQNEAQ (reference sequence). The CDR3 spells CASSFSGANYGYTF. Written as DNA, the CDR3 is TGTGCCAGCAGCTTCAGTGGAGCTAACTATGGCTACACCTTC.

The J gene is TRBJ2-3, the V gene TRBV2; D is undetermined. Germline CDR1 reads SNHLY; CDR2 reads FYNNEI. Between the trimmed V and J ends, which lost 8 bases and 6 bases, there was a span of 9 bases. This CDR3 is 11 amino acids long. The CDR3 coding sequence is TGTGCCAGCTTAGAGGCCGATACGCAGTATTTT. Amino acids: CASLEADTQYF.

This sequence joins TRBV5-4 and TRBJ1-2; 9 positions match TRBD1. The V gene's germline CDR1 is SGHNT and CDR2 YYREEE (reference sequence). Unmatched junction bases numbered 11, after V lost 6 bases and J lost 5 bases. The CDR3 spans 15 residues. The chain's CDR3 is CASTILDRGSYGYTF. For the CDR3, the DNA is TGTGCCAGCACCATCCTGGACAGGGGATCGTATGGCTACACCTTC.

This clone came up once. The chain joins TRBV5-4 to TRBJ1-1; TRBD1 might be the D (5 bases). Germline V gene sequence: CDR1 SGHNT, CDR2 YYREEE (reference sequence). Trimming took off 0 bases at V and 4 bases at J, with 10 bases between the two ends. The CDR3 loop spans 14 amino acids. In DNA form, the CDR3 reads TGTGCCAGCAGCTTGGCTGGCAGGGCCACTGAAGCTTTCTTT. Encoded protein: CASSLAGRATEAFF. The full variable domain, with the rest looked up from reference TRBV5-4 and TRBJ1-1, is ETGVTQSPTHLIKTRGQQVTLRCSSQSGHNTVSWYQQALGQGPQFIFQYYREEENGRGNFPPRFSGLQFPNYSSELNVNALELDDSALYLCASSLAGRATEAFFGQGTRLTVV.

The genes are TRBV5-4 and TRBJ1-4, with 7 bases aligning to TRBD1. This CDR3 contains 13 residues. Germline CDR1 and CDR2: SGHNT and YYREEE (reference sequence). V lost 5 bases, J lost 6 bases, and 4 bases stayed unmatched. The CDR3 spells CASRDRADEKLFF. CDR3 bases: TGTGCCAGCAGAGACAGGGCGGATGAAAAACTGTTTTTT.

This chain connects TRBV7-6 to TRBJ2-1; 10 positions match TRBD2. The length of the CDR3 is 16 residues. Trimming took 2 bases from V and 7 from J; bases not matched to a gene: 8. The germline V gene encodes CDR1 SGHVS and CDR2 FNYEAQ. CDR3 in DNA: TGTGCCAGCAGCTTATCCAGCGGGGGGGATTGGAATGAGCAGTTCTTC. Encoded protein: CASSLSSGGDWNEQFF.

The chain carries TRBV28 and TRBJ1-1; D is possibly TRBD1 (6 bases). V was trimmed by 2 bases and J by 0 bases, leaving 10 bases between them. The CDR3 consists of 15 residues. The germline V gene has CDR1 MDHEN and CDR2 SYDVKM. The CDR3 is CASSLPTGVNTEAFF. CDR3 DNA sequence: TGTGCCAGCAGTTTACCGACAGGAGTGAACACTGAAGCTTTCTTT.

The chain uses TRBV4-3 and TRBJ1-6, with D possibly being TRBD1 (6 bases). V was trimmed by 0 bases and J by 9 bases, leaving 12 bases between them. The CDR3 is made up of 15 amino acids. Germline V gene sequence: CDR1 LGHNA, CDR2 YSLEER. This CDR3 is CASSQESGVGSPLHF. Written as DNA, the CDR3 is TGCGCCAGCAGCCAAGAGTCAGGGGTAGGTTCACCCCTCCACTTT.

Only a few counts were recorded for this clone. J is TRBJ2-4 and V is TRBV19; weak D call: TRBD2 (5 bases). The CDR3 is 14 amino acids. The germline CDR1 and CDR2 sequences are LNHDA and SQIVND (reference sequence). V was pared by 8 bases and J by 6 bases, with 17 bases between. The CDR3 reads CASSTRRYTNIQYF. CDR3 nucleotides: TGTGCCAGTTCAACAAGGAGGTATACAAACATTCAGTACTTC.